This T cell receptor (beta chain) was identified during a study of T cell changes during pregnancy in multiple sclerosis. The V gene end was trimmed by 7 bases and the J gene end by 1 base; junction bases not matched to a gene: 8. The CDR3 has 16 amino acids. The germline V gene has CDR1 LNHDA and CDR2 SQIVND (reference sequence). The protocol was immunoSEQ multiplex PCR, while the TCRdb copy is restricted to in-frame clones and leaves out a portion. The sample includes about 120,000 clones, over 85% of them seen just once. The sequence was obtained from a female donor with multiple sclerosis, enrolled in a pregnancy study. The material was peripheral blood, obtained before pregnancy. The chain employs TRBV19 and TRBJ1-3, with 9 bases lining up with TRBD1. CDR3 nucleotide sequence: TGTGCCAGTAACGAGGACAGGGGAGGTTCTGGAAACACCATATATTTT. Amino acid sequence: CASNEDRGGSGNTIYF.